Sequencing of this TCR beta chain was carried out in a study of graft-versus-host responses after intestinal transplantation. Across the whole study: Grafts that recipients had were multivisceral, liver-intestinal, or isolated intestinal transplants. For around 3 years after anti-thymocyte globulin induction, all recipients took tacrolimus and steroids.

Remarks on this clone: Its antigen is undetermined.

TCRdb's table, derived via immunoSEQ multiplex PCR, lists solely in-frame clones and lacks some. This sample has about 45,000 clones, with 91% found just once. General study findings and limits: Some GvH clones were seen earlier in gut or blood, suggesting intestinal origin. High graft-versus-host to host-versus-graft clonal ratios were seen in allografts of patients with graft-donor T cell macrochimerism.

V was trimmed by 0 bases and J by 5 bases, leaving 9 bases between them. Germline V gene sequence: CDR1 SGHNT, CDR2 YYREEE (reference sequence). This CDR3 contains 13 residues. The sequence was obtained from a human patient who received an intestinal transplant, so some T cells may come from the graft donor. This rearrangement joins TRBV5-4 to TRBJ2-7; a weak D match, TRBD2 (6 bases). Sequenced material: PBMCs, taken 524 days after transplant. The CDR3, as DNA: TGTGCCAGCAGCTTGGCCGGAGGGAACGAGCAGTACTTC. Translated: CASSLAGGNEQYF.